The 11 T cell receptor beta chains below were found in one sample sequenced in a study of CD8 T cells in Susac syndrome (dated by TCRdb to between 2018 and 2021). Library construction relied on the immunoSEQ multiplex PCR assay. RNA was extracted using the RNeasy kit, and roughly 0.45 to 1 microgram was reverse transcribed with random hexamers. Through fastp at Q25 and MiXCR, TCRdb rebuilt clones from the public reads, retaining in-frame beta chains. Every CDR3 protein is listed once, alongside the most common genes and DNA of its rows. Within this sample are some 200,000 distinct CDR3 sequences, with 95% of them counted one time only. The ten largest account for around 0.092% of the sample. The source material was CD4+ T cells from PBMCs. These receptors came from a human donor with Susac syndrome.

The chain recombines TRBV30 with TRBJ2-2, with D possibly called TRBD1 or TRBD2 (5 bases each). Germline V gene lookup returns CDR1 GTSNPN and CDR2 SVGIG (reference sequence). There are 16 residues in the CDR3. V lost 0 bases to trimming and J lost 6 bases, with 17 bases between them. The CDR3 coding sequence is TGTGCCTGGAGTGTTCGTGTCTCCCTGGGGGCCGGGGAGCTGTTTTTT. Its protein is CAWSVRVSLGAGELFF. Complete variable domain (other parts from reference TRBV30 and TRBJ2-2): SQTIHQWPATLVQPVGSPLSLECTVEGTSNPNLYWYRQAAGRGLQLLFYSVGIGQISSEVPQNLSASRPQDRQFILSSKKLLLSDSGFYLCAWSVRVSLGAGELFFGEGSRLTVL.

This chain connects TRBV12-3 or TRBV12-4 to TRBJ2-7; TRBD2 matches 11 bases. V shed 1 base and J 5 bases; nucleotides not matched to a gene: 7. This CDR3 is built from 16 residues. The DNA for the CDR3 is TGTGCCAGCAGTTTAGGAGTGGGTAGCGGGGGGGACGAGCAGTACTTC. This encodes CASSLGVGSGGDEQYF.

This clonotype was seen a single time. The chain employs TRBV28 and TRBJ1-1, with D hard to call. There are 14 residues in the CDR3. With 1 base removed from V and 6 bases from J, the gap between germline ends came to 12 bases. The germline V gene encodes CDR1 MDHEN and CDR2 SYDVKM. This CDR3 is CASSLSARGAEAFF. DNA of the CDR3: TGTGCCAGCAGTTTATCAGCCAGAGGCGCTGAAGCTTTCTTT.

The table lists this clonotype with a count of one. The rearrangement uses TRBV27 and TRBJ2-5; 7 bases fit TRBD2. Germline CDR1 and CDR2: MNHEY and SMNVEV (reference sequence). This CDR3 spans 14 amino acids. V was pared by 8 bases and J by 1 base, with 7 bases of the junction left unmatched. CDR3 DNA: TGTGCCAGCCGCCGCGGGGGTGGCCAAGAGACCCAGTACTTC. Amino acid sequence: CASRRGGGQETQYF.

The V gene is TRBV6-5, the J gene TRBJ1-1; D is ambiguous. The CDR3 extends over 10 amino acids. Germline V CDR1 and CDR2: MNHEY, SVGAGI. Trimming took off 8 bases at V and 10 bases at J, with 11 bases between the two ends. The CDR3 region has the DNA TGTGCCAGCGGGAGGTTTGGAGCTTTCTTT. Translated, it gives CASGRFGAFF.

This clonotype was counted once. The chain carries TRBV2 and TRBJ2-7; 13 bases match TRBD2. V lost 7 bases and J lost 0; bases outside the gene matches: 9. The CDR3 spans 17 residues. Germline assignment: CDR1 SNHLY and CDR2 FYNNEI. The CDR3 here is CASMRLAGGSSSYEQYF. The CDR3 DNA follows: TGTGCCAGCATGCGACTAGCGGGGGGCTCGAGCTCCTACGAGCAGTACTTC.

This sequence joins TRBV30 and TRBJ2-5; 11 bases line up with TRBD2. Germline values: CDR1 GTSNPN, CDR2 SVGIG (reference sequence). The CDR3 contains 16 residues. The V gene end was trimmed by 1 base and the J gene end by 7 bases; junction bases not matched to a gene: 11. CDR3 protein: CAWSEASGGIEGTQYF. The CDR3 region has the DNA TGTGCCTGGAGTGAGGCTAGCGGGGGGATTGAAGGGACCCAGTACTTC.

The rearrangement joins TRBV19 to TRBJ2-2, with D possibly TRBD2 on 5 matching bases. CDR1 is LNHDA, CDR2 SQIVND, per germline (reference sequence). The CDR3 contains 14 residues. Trimming cost V 3 bases and J 3 bases, with 8 bases left between them. The DNA of the CDR3 is TGTGCCAGTAGTATGACGAGGGACACCGGGGAGCTGTTTTTT. It codes for CASSMTRDTGELFF.

This sequence joins TRBV16 and TRBJ2-7; D possibly corresponds to TRBD2 (5 bases). Germline-derived CDR1 and CDR2 are KGHSY and FQNENV. Trimming left V 2 bases short and J 5 bases short, with 16 bases between. The CDR3 runs 15 residues. The DNA of the CDR3 is TGTGCCAGCAGCCAAGCCCGGGCCGGGGTCCACGAGCAGTACTTC. The encoded protein is CASSQARAGVHEQYF.

The genes are TRBV12-3 or TRBV12-4 and TRBJ1-2; 8 positions agree with TRBD1. The CDR3 totals 14 residues. V lost 5 bases to trimming and J lost 3 bases; unmatched junction nucleotides: 5. The CDR3 coding sequence is TGTGCCAGCAGTCCCCGGACAGGGTACTATGGCTACACCTTC. Translating it yields CASSPRTGYYGYTF.

The chain employs TRBV3-1 and TRBJ1-2, with 9 bases identical to TRBD1. Germline V gives CDR1 LGHDT, CDR2 YNNKEL (reference sequence). The V segment lost 6 bases and the J segment 4 bases; nucleotides outside the gene matches: 6. CDR3 size: 14 residues. The CDR3 sequence is CASSATTGGYGYTF. CDR3 bases: TGTGCCAGCAGTGCAACGACAGGGGGCTATGGCTACACCTTC.